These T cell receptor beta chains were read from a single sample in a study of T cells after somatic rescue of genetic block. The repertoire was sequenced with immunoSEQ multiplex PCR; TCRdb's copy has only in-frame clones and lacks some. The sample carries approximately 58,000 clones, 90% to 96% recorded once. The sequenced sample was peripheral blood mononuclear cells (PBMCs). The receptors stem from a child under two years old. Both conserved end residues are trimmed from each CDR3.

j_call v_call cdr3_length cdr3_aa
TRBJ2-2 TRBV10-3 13 AISESKKRTGELF
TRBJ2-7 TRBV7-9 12 ASSSYRGNYEQY
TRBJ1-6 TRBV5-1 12 ASSVSGRHSPLH
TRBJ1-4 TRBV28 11 ASSPWTGEKLF
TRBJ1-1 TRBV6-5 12 ASSQTGRGTEAF
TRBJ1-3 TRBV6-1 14 ASSEQGALSGNTIY
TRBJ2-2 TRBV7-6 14 ASSDPSGRGTGELF
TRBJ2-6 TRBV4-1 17 ASSQDRRLPNSGANVLT
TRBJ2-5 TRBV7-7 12 ASSPHRLAETQY
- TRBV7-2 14 ASSLGLVAYSYEQY
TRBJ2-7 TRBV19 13 ASSAAGTISYEQY
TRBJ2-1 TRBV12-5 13 ASGSPSGRVYEQF
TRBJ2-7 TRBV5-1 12 ASSLAGTDGEQY
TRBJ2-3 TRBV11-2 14 ASSLKTGHSTDTQY
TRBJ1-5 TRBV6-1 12 ASSLQGGNQPQH
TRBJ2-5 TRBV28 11 ASSLDYLETQY
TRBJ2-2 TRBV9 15 ASSASTAGGFSGELF
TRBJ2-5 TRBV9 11 ASSVTAGETQY
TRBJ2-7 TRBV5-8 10 ASSSTRSEQY
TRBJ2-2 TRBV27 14 ASSPLAAWGTGELF
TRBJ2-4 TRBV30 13 AWSSGSVAKNIQY
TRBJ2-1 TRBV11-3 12 ASSYSERPNEQF
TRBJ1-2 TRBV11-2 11 ASSLGPKYGYT
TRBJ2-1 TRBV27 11 ASSPGRVNEQF
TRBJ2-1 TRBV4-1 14 ASSQVGGTTYNEQF
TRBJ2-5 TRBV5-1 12 ASSLGLAGETQY
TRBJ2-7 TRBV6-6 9 ASSGSYEQY
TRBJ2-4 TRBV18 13 ASSPLTGAKNIQY
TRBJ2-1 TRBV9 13 ASTLGLAAYNEQF
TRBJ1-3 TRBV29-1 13 SVVGRGPVGNTIY
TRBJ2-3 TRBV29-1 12 SVSLAGATDTQY
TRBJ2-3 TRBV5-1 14 ASSPGTGLITDTQY
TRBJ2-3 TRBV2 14 ASSEAWAGETDTQY
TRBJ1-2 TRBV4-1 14 ASSQIGRQGGYGYT
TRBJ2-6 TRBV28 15 ASSLQGVRSGANVLT
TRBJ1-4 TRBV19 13 ASTPRRTGGGKLF
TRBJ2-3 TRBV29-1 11 SVDGRVPDTQY
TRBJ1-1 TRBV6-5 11 ASSYTQNTEAF
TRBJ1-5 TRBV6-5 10 ASSAQYQPQH
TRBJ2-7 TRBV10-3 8 AITSNEQY
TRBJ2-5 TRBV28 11 ASSLRGDETQY
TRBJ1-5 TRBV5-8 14 ASSLNLRGPYQPQH
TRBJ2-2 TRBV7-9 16 ASSSGLAGGPSTGELF
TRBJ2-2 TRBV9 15 ASSVGERGANTGELF
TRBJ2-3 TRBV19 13 ASSLRRVSTDTQY
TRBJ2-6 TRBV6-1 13 ASSEHRTGANVLT
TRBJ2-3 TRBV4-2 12 ASSQEMPTDTQY
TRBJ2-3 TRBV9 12 ASSGLASTDTQY
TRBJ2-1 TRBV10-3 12 AISSTSLPNEQF
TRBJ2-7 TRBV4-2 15 ASSQGGSRQGANEQY
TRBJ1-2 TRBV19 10 ASSRTGEGYT
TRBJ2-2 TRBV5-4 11 ASSLGWIGELF
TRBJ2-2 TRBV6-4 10 ASNVNTGELF
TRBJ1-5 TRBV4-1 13 ASSQDLVGAQPQH
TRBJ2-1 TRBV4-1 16 ASSQDLTGTYSYNEQF
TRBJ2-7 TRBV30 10 ACTRQGTEQY
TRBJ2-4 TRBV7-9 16 ASSLELLAGDSKNIQY
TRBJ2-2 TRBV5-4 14 ASSSYLAGGPGELF
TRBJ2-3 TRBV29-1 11 SVVQGRLDTQY
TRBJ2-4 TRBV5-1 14 ASSPGGWGVENIQY